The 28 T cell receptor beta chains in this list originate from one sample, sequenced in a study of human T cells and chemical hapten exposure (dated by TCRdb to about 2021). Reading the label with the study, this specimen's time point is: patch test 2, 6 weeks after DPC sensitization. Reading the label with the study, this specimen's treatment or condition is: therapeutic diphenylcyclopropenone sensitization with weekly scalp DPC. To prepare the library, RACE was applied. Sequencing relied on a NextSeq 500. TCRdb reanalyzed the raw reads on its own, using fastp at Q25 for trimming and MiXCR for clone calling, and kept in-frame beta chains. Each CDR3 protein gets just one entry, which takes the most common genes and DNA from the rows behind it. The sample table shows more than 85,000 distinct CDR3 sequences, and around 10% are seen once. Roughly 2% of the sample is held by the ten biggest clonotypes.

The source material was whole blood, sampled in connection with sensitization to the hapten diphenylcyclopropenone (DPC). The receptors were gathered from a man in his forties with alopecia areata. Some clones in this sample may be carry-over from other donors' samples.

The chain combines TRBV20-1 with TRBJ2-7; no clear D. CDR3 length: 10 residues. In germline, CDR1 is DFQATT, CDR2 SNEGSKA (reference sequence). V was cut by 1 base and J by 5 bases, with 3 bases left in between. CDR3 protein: CSARGNEQYV. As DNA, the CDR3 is TGCAGTGCTAGAGGTAACGAGCAGTACGTC.

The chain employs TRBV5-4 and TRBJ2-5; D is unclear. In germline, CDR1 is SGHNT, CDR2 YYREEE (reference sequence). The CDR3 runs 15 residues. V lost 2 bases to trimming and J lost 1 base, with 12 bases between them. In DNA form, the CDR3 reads TGTGCCAGCAGCTTAGGAATGGTTGCCCAAGAGACCCAGTACTTC. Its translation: CASSLGMVAQETQYF.

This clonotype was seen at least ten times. CDR3 DNA sequence: TGTGCCAGCAGCACAAGGACATTCTCCCTAGCTTTCTTT. Translation: CASSTRTFSLAFF. The chain uses TRBV7-2 and TRBJ1-1; possible D gene TRBD1, 5 bases. Per germline, CDR1 SGHTA and CDR2 FQGNSA. CDR3 size: 13 residues. The germline V and J ends were trimmed by 5 bases and 10 bases, with 17 bases remaining between them. The complete variable domain, with remaining parts taken from reference TRBV7-2 and TRBJ1-1, reads GAGVSQSPSNKVTEKGKDVELRCDPISGHTALYWYRQSLGQGLEFLIYFQGNSAPDKSGLPSDRFSAERTGGSVSTLTIQRTQQEDSAVYLCASSTRTFSLAFFGQGTRLTVV.

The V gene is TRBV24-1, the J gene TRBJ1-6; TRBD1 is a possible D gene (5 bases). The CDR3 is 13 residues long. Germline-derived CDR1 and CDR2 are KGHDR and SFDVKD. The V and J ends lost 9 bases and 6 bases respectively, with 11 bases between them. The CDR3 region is CATQVDINSPLHF. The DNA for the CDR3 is TGTGCCACCCAAGTGGACATTAATTCACCCCTCCACTTT.

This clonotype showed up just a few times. CDR3 nucleotides: TGTGCCAGCAGCAGCTACGACAGGGGATACCTTACGCAGTATTTT. Its translation: CASSSYDRGYLTQYF. This sequence joins TRBV9 and TRBJ2-3; TRBD1 matches at 8 bases. CDR3 length equals 15 residues. Germline values: CDR1 SGDLS, CDR2 YYNGEE. J was trimmed by 8 bases and V by 4 bases; bases with no gene match: 12. Looking up the rest from reference TRBV9 and TRBJ2-3 gives the full variable domain: DSGVTQTPKHLITATGQRVTLRCSPRSGDLSVYWYQQSLDQGLQFLIQYYNGEERAKGNILERFSAQQFPDLHSELNLSSLELGDSALYFCASSSYDRGYLTQYFGPGTRLTVL.

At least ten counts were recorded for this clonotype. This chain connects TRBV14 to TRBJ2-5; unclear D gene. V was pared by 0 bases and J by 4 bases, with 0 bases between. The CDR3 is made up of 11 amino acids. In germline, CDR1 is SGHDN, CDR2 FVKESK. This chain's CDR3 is CASSQEETQYF. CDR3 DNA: TGTGCCAGCAGCCAAGAAGAGACCCAGTACTTC. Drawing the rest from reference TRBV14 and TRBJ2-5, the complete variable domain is EAGVTQFPSHSVIEKGQTVTLRCDPISGHDNLYWYRRVMGKEIKFLLHFVKESKQDESGMPNNRFLAERTGGTYSTLKVQPAELEDSGVYFCASSQEETQYFGPGTRLLVL.

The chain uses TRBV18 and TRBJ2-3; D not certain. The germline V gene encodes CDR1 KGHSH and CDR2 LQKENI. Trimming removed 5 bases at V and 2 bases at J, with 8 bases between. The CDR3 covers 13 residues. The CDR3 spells CASSSGDTDTQYF. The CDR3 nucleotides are TGTGCCAGCTCATCTGGGGACACAGATACGCAGTATTTT. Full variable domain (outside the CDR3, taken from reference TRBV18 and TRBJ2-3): NAGVMQNPRHLVRRRGQEARLRCSPMKGHSHVYWYRQLPEEGLKFMVYLQKENIIDESGMPKERFSAEFPKEGPSILRIQQVVRGDSAAYFCASSSGDTDTQYFGPGTRLTVL.

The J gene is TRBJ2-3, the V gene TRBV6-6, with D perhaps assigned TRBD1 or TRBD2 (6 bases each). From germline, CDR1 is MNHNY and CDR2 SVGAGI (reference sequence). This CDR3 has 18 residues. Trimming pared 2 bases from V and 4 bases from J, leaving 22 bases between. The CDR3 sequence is CASSYPLTNREVPDTQYF. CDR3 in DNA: TGTGCCAGCAGTTACCCTTTGACGAACAGGGAGGTTCCAGATACGCAGTATTTT.

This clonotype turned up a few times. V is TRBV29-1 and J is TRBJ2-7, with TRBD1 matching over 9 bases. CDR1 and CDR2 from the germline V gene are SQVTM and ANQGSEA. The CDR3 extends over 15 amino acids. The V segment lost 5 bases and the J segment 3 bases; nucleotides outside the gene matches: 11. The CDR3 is CSVHATGGLIYEQYV. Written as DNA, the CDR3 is TGCAGCGTTCATGCTACAGGGGGCCTGATCTACGAGCAGTACGTC.

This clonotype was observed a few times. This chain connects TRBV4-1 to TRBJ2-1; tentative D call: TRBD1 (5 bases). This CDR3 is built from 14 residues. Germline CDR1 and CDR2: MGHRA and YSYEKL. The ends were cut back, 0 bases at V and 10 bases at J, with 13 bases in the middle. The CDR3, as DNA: TGCGCCAGCAGCCAAGAGGCCAGGGCCCTGGAGCAGTTCTTC. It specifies CASSQEARALEQFF.

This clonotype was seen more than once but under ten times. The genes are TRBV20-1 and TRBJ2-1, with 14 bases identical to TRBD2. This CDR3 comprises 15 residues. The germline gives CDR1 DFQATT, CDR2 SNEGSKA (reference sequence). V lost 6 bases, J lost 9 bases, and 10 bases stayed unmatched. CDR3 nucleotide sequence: TGCAGTGCGCTCAAGGCCGGGACTAGCGGGGGTGAGCAGTTCTTC. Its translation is CSALKAGTSGGEQFF.

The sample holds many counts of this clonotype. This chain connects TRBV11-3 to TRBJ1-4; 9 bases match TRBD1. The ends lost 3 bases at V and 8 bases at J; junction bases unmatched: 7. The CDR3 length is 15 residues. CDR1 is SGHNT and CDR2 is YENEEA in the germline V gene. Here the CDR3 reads CASSLSAQGAEKLFF. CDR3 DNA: TGTGCCAGCAGCTTGAGCGCACAGGGGGCGGAAAAACTGTTTTTT.

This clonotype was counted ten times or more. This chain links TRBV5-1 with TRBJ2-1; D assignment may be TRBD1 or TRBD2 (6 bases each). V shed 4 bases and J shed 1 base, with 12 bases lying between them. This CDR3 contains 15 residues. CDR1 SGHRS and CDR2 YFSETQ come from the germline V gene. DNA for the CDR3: TGCGCCAGCAGCCCCGAAGGGGGGTCCTACAATGAGCAGTTCTTC. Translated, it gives CASSPEGGSYNEQFF.

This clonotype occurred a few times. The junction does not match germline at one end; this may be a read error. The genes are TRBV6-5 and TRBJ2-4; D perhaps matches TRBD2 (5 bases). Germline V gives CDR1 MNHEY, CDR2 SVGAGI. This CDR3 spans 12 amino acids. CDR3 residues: CASSYSIEDLDF. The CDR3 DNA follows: TGTGCCAGCAGTTACTCGATAGAGGACTTGGACTTC.

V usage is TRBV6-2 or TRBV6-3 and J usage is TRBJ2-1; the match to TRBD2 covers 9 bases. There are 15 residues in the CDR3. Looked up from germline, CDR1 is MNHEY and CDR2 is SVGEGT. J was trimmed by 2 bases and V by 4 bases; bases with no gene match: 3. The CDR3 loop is CASSSIAGAYNEQFF. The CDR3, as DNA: TGTGCCAGCAGTTCGATAGCGGGAGCCTACAATGAGCAGTTCTTC.

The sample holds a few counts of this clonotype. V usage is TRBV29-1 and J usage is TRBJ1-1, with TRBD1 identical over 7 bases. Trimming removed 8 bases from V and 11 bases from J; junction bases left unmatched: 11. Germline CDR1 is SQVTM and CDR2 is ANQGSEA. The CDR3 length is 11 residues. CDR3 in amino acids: CSPSVQGIAFF. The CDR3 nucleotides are TGCAGCCCCTCGGTACAGGGGATCGCTTTCTTT.

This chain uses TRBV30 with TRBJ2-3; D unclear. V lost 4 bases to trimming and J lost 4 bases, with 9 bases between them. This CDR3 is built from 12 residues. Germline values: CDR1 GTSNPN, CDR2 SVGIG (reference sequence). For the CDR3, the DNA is TGTGCCTGGACCCCGACCTCAGATACGCAGTATTTT. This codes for CAWTPTSDTQYF. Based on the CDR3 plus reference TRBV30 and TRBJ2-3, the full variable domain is SQTIHQWPATLVQPVGSPLSLECTVEGTSNPNLYWYRQAAGRGLQLLFYSVGIGQISSEVPQNLSASRPQDRQFILSSKKLLLSDSGFYLCAWTPTSDTQYFGPGTRLTVL.

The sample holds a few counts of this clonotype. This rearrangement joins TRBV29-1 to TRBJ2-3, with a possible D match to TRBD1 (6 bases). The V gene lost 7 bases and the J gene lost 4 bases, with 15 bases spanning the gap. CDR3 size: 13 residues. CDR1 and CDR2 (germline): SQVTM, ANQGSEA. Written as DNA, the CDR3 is TGCAGCGCCAGACTGTGGGGGCCAGATACGCAGTATTTT. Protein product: CSARLWGPDTQYF.

CDR3 nucleotides: TGCAGCGTCGGGGACGACTCCTACGAGCAGTACTTC. Protein product: CSVGDDSYEQYF. The rearrangement joins TRBV29-1 to TRBJ2-7; the D gene could be TRBD1 or TRBD2 (5 bases each). This CDR3 region has 12 residues. The germline gives CDR1 SQVTM, CDR2 ANQGSEA. V was clipped by 6 bases and J by 0 bases, with 9 bases between them.

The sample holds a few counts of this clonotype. CDR3 sequence: CSGTAFGSSNTEAFF. The CDR3 nucleotides are TGCAGCGGGACCGCCTTCGGCAGTTCGAACACTGAAGCTTTCTTT. This chain joins TRBV29-1 and TRBJ1-1, with D unclear. V shed 7 bases and J shed 1 base, with 19 bases lying between them. Germline CDR1 SQVTM, CDR2 ANQGSEA. CDR3 length equals 15 residues.

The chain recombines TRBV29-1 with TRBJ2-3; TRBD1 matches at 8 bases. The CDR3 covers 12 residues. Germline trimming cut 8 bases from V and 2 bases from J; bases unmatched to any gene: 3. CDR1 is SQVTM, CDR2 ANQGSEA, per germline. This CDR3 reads CSSGQVTDTQYF. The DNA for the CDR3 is TGCAGCTCGGGACAGGTCACAGATACGCAGTATTTT.

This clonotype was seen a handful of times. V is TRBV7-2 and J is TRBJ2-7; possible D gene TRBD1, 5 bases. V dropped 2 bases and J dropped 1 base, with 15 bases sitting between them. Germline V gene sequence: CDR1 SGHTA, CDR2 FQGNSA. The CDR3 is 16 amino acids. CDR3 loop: CASSLRSGPLSYEQYF. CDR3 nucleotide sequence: TGTGCCAGCAGCTTACGGTCAGGGCCTCTTTCCTACGAGCAGTACTTC.

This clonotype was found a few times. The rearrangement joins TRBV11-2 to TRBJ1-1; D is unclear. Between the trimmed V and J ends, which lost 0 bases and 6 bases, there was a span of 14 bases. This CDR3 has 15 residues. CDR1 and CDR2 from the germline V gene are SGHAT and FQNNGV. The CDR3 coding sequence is TGTGCCAGCAGCTTAGATTATGGGTCAGGCGCTGAAGCTTTCTTT. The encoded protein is CASSLDYGSGAEAFF.

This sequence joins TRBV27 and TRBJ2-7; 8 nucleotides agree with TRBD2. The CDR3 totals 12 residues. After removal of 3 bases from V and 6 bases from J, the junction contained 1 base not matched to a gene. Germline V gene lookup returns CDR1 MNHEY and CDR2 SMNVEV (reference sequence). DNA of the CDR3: TGTGCCAGCAGTTTTGCGGGGGGCGAGCAGTACTTC. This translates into CASSFAGGEQYF.

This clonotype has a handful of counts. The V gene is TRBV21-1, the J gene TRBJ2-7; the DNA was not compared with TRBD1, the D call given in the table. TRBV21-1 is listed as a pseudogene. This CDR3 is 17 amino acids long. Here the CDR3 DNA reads TGTGCCAGCAGCAAACAACTTCCGGGCAGGGGGAACAACGAGCAGTACGTC. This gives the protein CASSKQLPGRGNNEQYV.

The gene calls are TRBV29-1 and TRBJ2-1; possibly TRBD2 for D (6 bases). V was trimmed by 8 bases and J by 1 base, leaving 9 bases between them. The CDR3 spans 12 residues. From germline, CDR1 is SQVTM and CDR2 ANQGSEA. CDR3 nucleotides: TGCAGCATAGCGGTTTCCTACAATGAGCAGTTCTTC. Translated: CSIAVSYNEQFF.

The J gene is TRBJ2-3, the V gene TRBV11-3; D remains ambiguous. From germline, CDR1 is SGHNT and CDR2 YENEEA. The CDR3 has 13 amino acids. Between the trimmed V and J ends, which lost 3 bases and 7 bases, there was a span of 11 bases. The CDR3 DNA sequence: TGTGCCAGCAGCTTCGGGCCTGTTAATACGCAGTATTTT. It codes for CASSFGPVNTQYF. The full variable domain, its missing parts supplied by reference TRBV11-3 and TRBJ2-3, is EAGVVQSPRYKIIEKKQPVAFWCNPISGHNTLYWYLQNLGQGPELLIRYENEEAVDDSQLPKDRFSAERLKGVDSTLKIQPAELGDSAVYLCASSFGPVNTQYFGPGTRLTVL.

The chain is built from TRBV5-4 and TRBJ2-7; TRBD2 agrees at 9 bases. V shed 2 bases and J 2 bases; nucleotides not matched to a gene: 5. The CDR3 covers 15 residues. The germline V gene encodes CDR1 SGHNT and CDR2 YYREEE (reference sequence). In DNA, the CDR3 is TGTGCCAGCAGCTTCGATCCTAGCGGGGCCTACGAGCAGTACGTC. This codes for CASSFDPSGAYEQYV.